One T cell receptor beta chain is described in this entry. TCRdb passed the RT-PCR reads through MiXCR, listing each CDR3 protein once. The data show fewer than 800,000 distinct CDR3 sequences, around 14% seen once. Germline lookup yields CDR1 LGHDT and CDR2 YNNKEL (reference sequence). This CDR3 is built from 14 residues. Trimming removed 1 base from V and 9 bases from J, with 13 bases in between. The chain couples TRBV3-1 to TRBJ2-1, with D tentatively TRBD2 (6 bases). Sequencing was done on a sample of memory CD4+ T cells from blood. The TCR sequence derives from a female donor in good health, serving as a healthy control. CDR3 DNA sequence: TGTGCCAGCAGCCAAGCGGGAGAATCGGGTGAGCAGTTCTTC. Translated, it gives CASSQAGESGEQFF.